This is a list of T cell receptor beta chains from one sample in a study of cytomegalovirus exposure and HLA in healthy donors. TCRdb's copy holds only in-frame clones and misses some; the assay was immunoSEQ multiplex PCR. The table records under 150,000 clones, approximately 87% of them present only once. Sequencing was done on a sample of PBMCs. Every receptor here comes from a woman aged 30 to 39 in good health and CMV-seronegative. The CDR3 runs from the conserved cysteine through the conserved F or W. A D gene is named only where the DNA matches it firmly. Expanded clones are given a class, and other clones once, few, many or no size at all.

TRBJ1-5 | - | TRBV28 | - | TGTGCCAGCAGTTCCCGCGGTGGGGCGGGACAGCCCCAGCATTTT | CASSSRGGAGQPQHF
TRBJ2-7 | TRBD1 | TRBV5-1 | - | TGCGCCAGCAGCTTGTATCGACAGGGCGGCTACGAGCAGTACTTC | CASSLYRQGGYEQYF
TRBJ1-3 | TRBD1 | TRBV7-8 | - | TGTGCCAGCAGCCCAGACAGGGTACTCTCTGGAAACACCATATATTTT | CASSPDRVLSGNTIYF
TRBJ2-7 | TRBD2 | TRBV28 | - | TGTGCCAGCAGTTTCCTGGCTAGCGGCTCCTACGAGCAGTACTTC | CASSFLASGSYEQYF
TRBJ2-7 | - | TRBV29-1 | - | TGCAGCGTTGGGATGCGGGAATCAACCTACGAGCAGTACTTC | CSVGMRESTYEQYF
TRBJ1-2 | - | TRBV28 | - | TGTGCCAGCAGTTTTGGGGGGAATTATGGCTACACCTTC | CASSFGGNYGYTF
TRBJ1-6 | - | TRBV9 | - | TGTGCCAGCAGCGTAGGAGGGAATCCCCTCCACTTT | CASSVGGNPLHF
TRBJ2-1 | - | TRBV7-7 | - | TGTGCCAGCAGCCTCGACAGCTACAATGAGCAGTTCTTC | CASSLDSYNEQFF
TRBJ2-5 | TRBD1 | TRBV27 | - | TGTGCCAGCAGCCAAAGGGACAGGGGAAAGACCCAGTACTTC | CASSQRDRGKTQYF
TRBJ2-7 | TRBD1 | TRBV5-1 | few | TGCGCCAGCAGCCGAGCCGGGACAGGGAAACTTCACGAGCAGTACTTC | CASSRAGTGKLHEQYF
TRBJ2-1 | - | TRBV7-6 | - | TGTGCCAGCAGCATAGCAGAGCTCAATGAGCAGTTCTTC | CASSIAELNEQFF
TRBJ2-5 | - | TRBV5-4 | - | TGTGCCAGCAGCCCGGCTGCGGGGCCGAAAGAGACCCAGTACTTC | CASSPAAGPKETQYF
TRBJ2-7 | TRBD1 | TRBV4-3 | - | TGCGCCAGCAGCCAAGATGTAAACAGGGGGCGCTACGAGCAGTACTTC | CASSQDVNRGRYEQYF
TRBJ1-3 | - | TRBV19 | - | TGTGCCAGTAACACTGGAAACACCATATATTTT | CASNTGNTIYF
TRBJ1-3 | TRBD1 | TRBV28 | once | TGTGCCAGCGCATACAGGGGAACGGGAAACACCATATATTTT | CASAYRGTGNTIYF
TRBJ2-7 | TRBD1 | TRBV19 | - | TGTGCCAGTAGTCCCGGGACAGGGGGTGCCTACGAGCAGTACTTC | CASSPGTGGAYEQYF
TRBJ1-5 | - | TRBV21-1 | once | TGTGCCAGCAGCAAGCCTGACAGGGTTCAGCCCCAGCATTTT | CASSKPDRVQPQHF
TRBJ2-3 | TRBD2 | TRBV7-8 | - | TGTGCCAGCAGCTTAGCGGTGGGTGCGACCGGGAGGGCAGATACGCAGTATTTT | CASSLAVGATGRADTQYF
TRBJ2-5 | - | TRBV6-5 | - | TGTGCCAGCAGAACAGGGTCCTGGGAGACCCAGTACTTC | CASRTGSWETQYF
TRBJ1-6 | - | TRBV7-2 | - | TGTGCCAGCAGCTTACTAGGCCGGCGATACCCCCTCCACTTT | CASSLLGRRYPLHF
TRBJ2-5 | - | TRBV2 | - | TGTGCCAGCAGCTCGGGTACTCCCCGCATAGAGACCCAGTACTTC | CASSSGTPRIETQYF
TRBJ2-7 | TRBD2 | TRBV2 | - | TGTGCCAGCAGGGCTGGAGGGACTAGCGGGTCCTACGAGCAGTACTTC | CASRAGGTSGSYEQYF